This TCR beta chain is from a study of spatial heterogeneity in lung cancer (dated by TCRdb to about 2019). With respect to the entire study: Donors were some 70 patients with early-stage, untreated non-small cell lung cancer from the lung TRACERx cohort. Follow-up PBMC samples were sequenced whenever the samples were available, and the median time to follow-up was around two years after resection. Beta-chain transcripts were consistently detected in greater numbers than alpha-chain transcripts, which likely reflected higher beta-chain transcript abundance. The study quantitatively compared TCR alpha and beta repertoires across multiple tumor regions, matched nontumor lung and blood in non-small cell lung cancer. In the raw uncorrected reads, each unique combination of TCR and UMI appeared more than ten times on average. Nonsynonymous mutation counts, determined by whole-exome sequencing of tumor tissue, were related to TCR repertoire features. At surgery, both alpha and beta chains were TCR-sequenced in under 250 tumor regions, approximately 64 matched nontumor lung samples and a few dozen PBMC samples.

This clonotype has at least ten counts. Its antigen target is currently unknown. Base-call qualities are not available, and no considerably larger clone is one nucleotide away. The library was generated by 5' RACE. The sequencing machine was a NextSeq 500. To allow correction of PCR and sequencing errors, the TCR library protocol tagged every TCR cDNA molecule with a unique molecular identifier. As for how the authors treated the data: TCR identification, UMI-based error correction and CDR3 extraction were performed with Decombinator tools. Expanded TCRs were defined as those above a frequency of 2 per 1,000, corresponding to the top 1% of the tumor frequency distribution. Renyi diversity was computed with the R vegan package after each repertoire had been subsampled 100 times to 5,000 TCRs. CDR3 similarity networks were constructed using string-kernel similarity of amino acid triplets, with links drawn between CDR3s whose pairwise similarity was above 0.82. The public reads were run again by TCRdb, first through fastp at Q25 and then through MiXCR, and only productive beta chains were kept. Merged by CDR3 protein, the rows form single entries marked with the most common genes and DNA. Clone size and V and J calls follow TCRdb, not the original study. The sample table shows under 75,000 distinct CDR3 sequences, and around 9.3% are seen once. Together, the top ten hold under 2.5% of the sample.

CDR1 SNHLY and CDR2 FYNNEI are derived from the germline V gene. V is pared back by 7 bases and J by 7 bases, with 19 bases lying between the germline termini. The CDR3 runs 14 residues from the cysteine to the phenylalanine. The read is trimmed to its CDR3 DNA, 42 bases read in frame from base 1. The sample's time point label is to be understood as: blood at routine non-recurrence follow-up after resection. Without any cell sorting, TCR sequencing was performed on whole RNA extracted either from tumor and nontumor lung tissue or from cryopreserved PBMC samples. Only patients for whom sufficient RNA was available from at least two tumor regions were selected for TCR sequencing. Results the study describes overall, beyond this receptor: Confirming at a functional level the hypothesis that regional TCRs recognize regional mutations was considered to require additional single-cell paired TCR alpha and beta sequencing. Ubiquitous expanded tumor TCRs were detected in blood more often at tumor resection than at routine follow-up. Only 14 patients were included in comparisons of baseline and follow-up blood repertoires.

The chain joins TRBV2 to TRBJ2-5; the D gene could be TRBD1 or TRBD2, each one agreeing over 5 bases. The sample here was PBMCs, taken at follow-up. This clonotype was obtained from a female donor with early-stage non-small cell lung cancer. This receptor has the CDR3 CASKTGTEGGTQYF. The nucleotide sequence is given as TGTGCCAGCAAAACCGGGACGGAAGGAGGGACCCAGTACTTC.